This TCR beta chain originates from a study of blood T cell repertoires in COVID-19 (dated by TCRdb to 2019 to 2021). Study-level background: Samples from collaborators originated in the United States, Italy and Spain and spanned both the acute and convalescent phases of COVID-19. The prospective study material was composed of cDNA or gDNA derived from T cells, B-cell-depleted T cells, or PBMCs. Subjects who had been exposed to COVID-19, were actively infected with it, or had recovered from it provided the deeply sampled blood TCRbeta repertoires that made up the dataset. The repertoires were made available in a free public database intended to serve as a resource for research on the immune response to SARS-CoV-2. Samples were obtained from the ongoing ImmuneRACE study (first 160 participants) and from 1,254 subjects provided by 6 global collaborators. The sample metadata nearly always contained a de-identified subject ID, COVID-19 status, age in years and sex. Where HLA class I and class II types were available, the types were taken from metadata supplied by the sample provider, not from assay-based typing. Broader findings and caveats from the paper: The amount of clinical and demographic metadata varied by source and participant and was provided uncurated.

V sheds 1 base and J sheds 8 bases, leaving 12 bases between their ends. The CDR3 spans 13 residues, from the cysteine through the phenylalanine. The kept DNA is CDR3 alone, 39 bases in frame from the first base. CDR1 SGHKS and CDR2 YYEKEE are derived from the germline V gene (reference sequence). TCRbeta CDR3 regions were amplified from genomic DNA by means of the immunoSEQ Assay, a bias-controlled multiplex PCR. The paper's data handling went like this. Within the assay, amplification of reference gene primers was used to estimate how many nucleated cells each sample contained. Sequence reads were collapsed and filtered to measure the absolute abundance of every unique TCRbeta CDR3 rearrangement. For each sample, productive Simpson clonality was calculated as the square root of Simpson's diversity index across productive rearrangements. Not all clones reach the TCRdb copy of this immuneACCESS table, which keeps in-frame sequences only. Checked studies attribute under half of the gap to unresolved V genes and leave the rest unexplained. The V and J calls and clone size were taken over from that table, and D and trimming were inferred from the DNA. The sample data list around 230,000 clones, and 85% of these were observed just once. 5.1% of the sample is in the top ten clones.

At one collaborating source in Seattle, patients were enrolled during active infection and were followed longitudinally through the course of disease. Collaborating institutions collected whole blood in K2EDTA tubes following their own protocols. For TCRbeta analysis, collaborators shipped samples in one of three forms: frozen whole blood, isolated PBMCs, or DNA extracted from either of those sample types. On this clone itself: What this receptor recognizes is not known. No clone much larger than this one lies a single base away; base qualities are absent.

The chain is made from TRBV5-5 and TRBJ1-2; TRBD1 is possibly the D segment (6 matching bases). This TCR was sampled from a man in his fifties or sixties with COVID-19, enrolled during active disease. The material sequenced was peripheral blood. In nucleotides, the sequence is TGTGCCAGCAGCTTGAATACAGGGAGCGGCTACACCTTC. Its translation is CASSLNTGSGYTF.